Listed below are T cell receptor beta chains from one sample, sequenced in a study of technical replicates of blood from a handful of donors. The data were produced by immunoSEQ multiplex PCR, yet TCRdb's version contains in-frame clones alone and is incomplete. The sample carries around 72,000 clones, over 95% recorded once. The sample consisted of T cells isolated from PBMCs. These receptors all come from a human donor in good health. CDR3s include the opening cysteine and the closing phenylalanine or tryptophan. The order of the fields is J gene, V gene, clone size, D gene, CDR3 protein, CDR3 DNA. A D gene is named only where the DNA matches it firmly. Clone size is given for some rows only: seen once, a few or many times, or a class if the clone is expanded.

>TRBJ1-4|TRBV10-3|-|-
CAITDRVGEKLFF
TGTGCCATCACGGACAGAGTGGGTGAAAAACTGTTTTTT
>TRBJ1-5|TRBV7-2|-|-
CASSPPQGHQPQHF
TGTGCCAGCAGCCCACCCCAGGGTCACCAGCCCCAGCATTTT
>TRBJ2-7|TRBV2|-|TRBD1
CATLGDRGYEQYF
TGTGCCACCCTTGGGGACAGGGGTTACGAGCAGTACTTC
>TRBJ2-7|TRBV4-1|-|-
CASSQVRGKEQYF
TGCGCCAGCAGCCAAGTGCGGGGCAAAGAGCAGTACTTC
>TRBJ1-2|TRBV4-1|-|-
CASSQDDTGPFANYGYTF
TGCGCCAGCAGCCAAGATGATACAGGTCCCTTCGCTAACTATGGCTACACCTTC
>TRBJ2-7|TRBV7-2|-|TRBD2
CASSLALSLAGVHEQYF
TGTGCCAGCAGCTTAGCGCTTTCACTAGCGGGAGTACACGAGCAGTACTTC
>TRBJ2-7|TRBV5-4|-|TRBD1
CASSLGQGAYEQYF
TGTGCCAGCAGCTTAGGGCAGGGGGCCTACGAGCAGTACTTC
>TRBJ2-4|TRBV11-2|-|-
CASSFPDSKNIQYF
TGTGCCAGCAGCTTCCCGGACTCTAAAAACATTCAGTACTTC
>TRBJ1-1|TRBV14|-|-
CAKHQGNTEAFF
TGTGCCAAACACCAGGGGAACACTGAAGCTTTCTTT
>TRBJ1-1|TRBV6-5|-|-
CASSYREGNTEAFF
TGTGCCAGCAGTTACAGGGAGGGGAACACTGAAGCTTTCTTT
>TRBJ2-3|TRBV7-3|-|TRBD1
CASSFRDRGHDTDTQYF
TGTGCCAGCAGCTTCCGGGACAGGGGGCATGACACAGATACGCAGTATTTT
>TRBJ2-7|TRBV27|-|-
CASSLTGPRGSYEQYF
TGTGCCAGCAGCCTAACCGGTCCCAGGGGCTCCTACGAGCAGTACTTC
>TRBJ2-1|TRBV29-1|-|-
CSVEETAYAPNNEQFF
TGCAGCGTTGAGGAGACAGCCTACGCCCCGAACAATGAGCAGTTCTTC
>TRBJ1-1|TRBV11-3|-|-
CASSSGNTEAFF
TGTGCCAGCAGCTCCGGTAACACTGAAGCTTTCTTT
>TRBJ2-1|TRBV4-3|-|-
CASSQDWGDPVTNQFF
TGCGCCAGCAGCCAAGATTGGGGGGACCCAGTAACAAACCAGTTCTTC
>TRBJ2-7|TRBV27|once|TRBD2
CASSPGTISYEQYF
TGTGCCAGCAGTCCCGGGACTATTTCCTACGAGCAGTACTTC
>TRBJ2-5|TRBV15|-|-
CATSRDQGDGETQYF
TGTGCCACCAGCAGAGATCAAGGGGATGGCGAGACCCAGTACTTC
>TRBJ2-7|TRBV6-4|-|TRBD2
CASSDWVSGTSGSTMEEQYF
TGTGCCAGCAGTGACTGGGTTTCCGGGACTAGCGGGAGCACCATGGAGGAGCAGTACTTC
>TRBJ2-2|TRBV6-6|-|-
CASSFERVGTGELFF
TGTGCCAGCAGTTTTGAGAGGGTGGGCACCGGGGAGCTGTTTTTT
>TRBJ1-2|TRBV5-4|-|-
CASSLGGIDGYTF
TGTGCCAGCAGCTTAGGAGGAATTGATGGCTACACCTTC
>TRBJ1-1|TRBV29-1|-|-
CSVANPGEGTEAFF
TGCAGCGTTGCTAACCCCGGGGAGGGCACTGAAGCTTTCTTT
>TRBJ1-3|TRBV6-6|once|TRBD1
CASSRDSHSGNTIYF
TGTGCCAGCAGCCGGGACAGTCACTCTGGAAACACCATATATTTT